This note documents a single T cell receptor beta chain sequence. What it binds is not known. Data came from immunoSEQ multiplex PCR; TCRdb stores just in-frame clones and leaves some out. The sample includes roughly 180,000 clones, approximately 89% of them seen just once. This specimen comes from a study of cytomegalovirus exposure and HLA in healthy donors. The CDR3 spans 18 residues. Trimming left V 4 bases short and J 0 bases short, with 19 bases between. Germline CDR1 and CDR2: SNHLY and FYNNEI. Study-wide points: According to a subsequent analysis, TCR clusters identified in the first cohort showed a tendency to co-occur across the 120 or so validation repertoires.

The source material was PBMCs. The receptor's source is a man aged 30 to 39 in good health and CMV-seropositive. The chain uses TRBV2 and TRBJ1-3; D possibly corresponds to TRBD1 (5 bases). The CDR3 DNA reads TGTGCCAGCAGTGGAGGAGTGGCGACAGTACACTCTGGAAACACCATATATTTT. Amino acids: CASSGGVATVHSGNTIYF.